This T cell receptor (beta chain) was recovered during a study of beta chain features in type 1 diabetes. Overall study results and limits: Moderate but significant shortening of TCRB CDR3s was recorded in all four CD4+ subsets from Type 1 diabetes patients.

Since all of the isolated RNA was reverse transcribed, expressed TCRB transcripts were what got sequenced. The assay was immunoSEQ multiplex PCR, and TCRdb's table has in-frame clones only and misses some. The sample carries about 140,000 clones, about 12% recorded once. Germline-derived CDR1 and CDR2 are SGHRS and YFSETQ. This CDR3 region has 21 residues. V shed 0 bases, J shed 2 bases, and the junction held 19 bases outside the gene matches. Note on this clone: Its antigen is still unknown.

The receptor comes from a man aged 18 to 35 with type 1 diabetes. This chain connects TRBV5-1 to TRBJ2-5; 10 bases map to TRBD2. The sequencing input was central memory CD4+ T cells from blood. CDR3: CASSLEPLSGGPWGLQETQYF. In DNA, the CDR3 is TGCGCCAGCAGCTTGGAGCCTCTTAGCGGGGGGCCCTGGGGCCTACAAGAGACCCAGTACTTC.